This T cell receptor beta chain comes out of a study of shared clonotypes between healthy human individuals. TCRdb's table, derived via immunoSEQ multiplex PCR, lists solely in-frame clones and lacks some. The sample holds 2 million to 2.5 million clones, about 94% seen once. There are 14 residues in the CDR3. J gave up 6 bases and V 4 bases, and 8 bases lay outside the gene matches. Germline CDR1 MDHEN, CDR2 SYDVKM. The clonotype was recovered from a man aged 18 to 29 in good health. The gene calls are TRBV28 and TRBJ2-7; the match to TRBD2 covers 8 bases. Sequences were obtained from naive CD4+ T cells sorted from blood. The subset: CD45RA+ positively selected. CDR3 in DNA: TGTGCCAGCAGTTACCCCCGGACTAGCAGCGAGCAGTACTTC. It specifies CASSYPRTSSEQYF.